The clone carrying this TCR beta chain was observed at least ten times. Its matching antigen is unknown. These data originate in a study of response to subunit inactivated influenza vaccine. General study findings and limits: The authors proposed limited new T cell recruitment per seasonal influenza vaccination.

Trimming removed 6 bases from V and 2 bases from J; junction bases left unmatched: 10. The CDR3 covers 16 residues. The germline gives CDR1 MDHEN, CDR2 SYDVKM. TCRdb reprocessed the RT-PCR reads via MiXCR and lists one record per CDR3 protein. The table includes about 570,000 distinct CDR3 sequences, 10% to 12% detected once. These data were also filed under a second study, of T cells expressing NK-cell markers. That paper adds: 5'RACE template switching with UMIs produced the TCR beta cDNA. In sorted CD3+CD56+NKG2C+, CD3+CD56+NKG2C- and CD3+CD56-NKG2C+ T cells, TCR beta repertoires were obtained. Four donors likewise had their CD3+CD56-NKG2C+ fraction led by these clonotypes. No clear determination of HCMV specificity was made for expanded NKG2C+ T cell clones.

The chain recombines TRBV28 with TRBJ1-1, with 9 bases fitting TRBD1. This TCR was sampled from a man in his forties or fifties who received an inactivated influenza vaccine. The sequenced sample was PBMCs from blood, obtained on the day of vaccination. The DNA for the CDR3 is TGTGCCAGCAGAGATGACAGGGGGAGGTCAAACACTGAAGCTTTCTTT. This encodes CASRDDRGRSNTEAFF.